The clone carrying this T cell receptor (beta chain) was picked up one time. The sample belongs to a study of T cell changes during pregnancy in multiple sclerosis. Some clones are missing from TCRdb's copy, which holds only in-frame ones; the method was immunoSEQ multiplex PCR. The sample includes 40,000 or so clones, 75% to 95% of them seen just once. CDR3 size: 12 residues. Germline assignment: CDR1 LNHDA and CDR2 SQIVND (reference sequence). The V and J ends lost 10 bases and 13 bases, in that order; junction bases with no gene match: 6. This receptor was identified in a female donor in good health, enrolled as a control in a pregnancy study. The sequences come from CD4+ T cells from peripheral blood mononuclear cells, collected in the first trimester of pregnancy. The chain uses TRBV19 and TRBJ1-6, with TRBD1 matching over 11 bases. The CDR3 DNA sequence: TGTGCCACTAGGGACAGGGGGTTCCCCCTCCACTTT. It yields the protein CATRDRGFPLHF. The variable domain in full, with the rest retrieved from reference TRBV19 and TRBJ1-6, is DGGITQSPKYLFRKEGQNVTLSCEQNLNHDAMYWYRQDPGQGLRLIYYSQIVNDFQKGDIAEGYSVSREKKESFPLTVTSAQKNPTAFYLCATRDRGFPLHFGNGTRLTVT.